These 17 T cell receptor beta chains were sequenced from one sample in a study of blood T cell repertoires in COVID-19. TCRdb keeps only in-frame clones here, not all; method: immunoSEQ multiplex PCR. The table lists 100,000 to 120,000 clones, over 70% of them singletons. Sequenced input: peripheral blood. These receptors were collected from a man in his fifties or sixties with acute or convalescent COVID-19.

V and J are TRBV11-2 and TRBJ1-2, with D tentatively TRBD1 (6 bases). Trimming cost V 4 bases and J 7 bases, with 13 bases left between them. The CDR3 is 13 residues long. Germline CDR1 and CDR2: SGHAT and FQNNGV. DNA of the CDR3: TGTGCCAGCAGCTCCCCTGCCAGGGGTGGCTACACCTTC. It translates to CASSSPARGGYTF.

V gene TRBV18 combines with J gene TRBJ2-7; 7 nucleotides align to TRBD1. CDR1 is KGHSH and CDR2 is LQKENI in the germline V gene. CDR3 length equals 15 residues. J lost 0 bases, V lost 6 bases, and 8 bases had no gene match. In DNA, the CDR3 is TGTGCCAGCTCCCCTGCCAGGGGGAGCTCCTACGAGCAGTACTTC. It yields the protein CASSPARGSSYEQYF.

This chain joins TRBV15 and TRBJ2-1; TRBD2 matches 10 bases. CDR1 LNHNV and CDR2 YYDKDF come from the germline V gene (reference sequence). Trimming took 0 bases from V and 0 from J; bases not matched to a gene: 2. The CDR3 spans 17 residues. CDR3 in amino acids: CATSRDTSGVSYNEQFF. As DNA, the CDR3 is TGTGCCACCAGCAGAGATACTAGCGGGGTCTCCTACAATGAGCAGTTCTTC.

This chain links TRBV5-1 with TRBJ2-3; D uncertain. V lost 1 base to trimming and J lost 1 base, with 13 bases between them. Germline CDR1 is SGHRS and CDR2 is YFSETQ. The CDR3 is made up of 16 amino acids. CDR3: CASSLMNQRGTDTQYF. Here the CDR3 DNA reads TGCGCCAGCAGCTTGATGAATCAGCGAGGCACAGATACGCAGTATTTT.

The genes are TRBV5-1 and TRBJ1-2; 11 nucleotides align to TRBD1. The CDR3 is 15 residues long. V gave up 3 bases and J gave up 8 bases; unmatched junction bases: 9. In germline, CDR1 is SGHRS, CDR2 YFSETQ. The DNA of the CDR3 is TGCGCCAGCAGCTATACCGGGACAGGGGGGGACGGCTACACCTTC. It is translated as CASSYTGTGGDGYTF.

V usage is TRBV2 and J usage is TRBJ1-5; 10 nucleotides agree with TRBD1. Trimming at V came to 3 bases and at J to 4 bases, leaving 3 bases not matched to a gene. CDR1 and CDR2 (germline): SNHLY, FYNNEI. The CDR3 loop spans 15 amino acids. The CDR3 sequence is CASSDRTGGNQPQHF. DNA of the CDR3: TGTGCCAGCAGTGATAGGACAGGGGGAAATCAGCCCCAGCATTTT.

V and J are TRBV6-6 and TRBJ1-1, with no clear D. V was pared by 2 bases and J by 3 bases, with 10 bases between. Germline V lookup: CDR1 MNHNY, CDR2 SVGAGI (reference sequence). This CDR3 is built from 14 residues. DNA of the CDR3: TGTGCCAGCAGTTACCTCGGTCGGGACACTGAAGCTTTCTTT. Encoded protein: CASSYLGRDTEAFF.

The rearrangement joins TRBV5-1 to TRBJ2-3, with 8 bases lining up with TRBD1. The V and J ends lost 4 bases and 6 bases, in that order; junction bases with no gene match: 10. The CDR3 has 15 residues. Germline V gene data show CDR1 as SGHRS and CDR2 as YFSETQ. CDR3 in amino acids: CASSPWTGSMDTQYF. For the CDR3, the DNA is TGCGCCAGCAGCCCGTGGACAGGGAGCATGGATACGCAGTATTTT. Variable domain in full (rest from reference TRBV5-1 and TRBJ2-3): KAGVTQTPRYLIKTRGQQVTLSCSPISGHRSVSWYQQTPGQGLQFLFEYFSETQRNKGNFPGRFSGRQFSNSRSEMNVSTLELGDSALYLCASSPWTGSMDTQYFGPGTRLTVL.

This clone occurred once. The rearrangement uses TRBV18 and TRBJ1-5, with TRBD1 matching 7 bases. Per germline, CDR1 KGHSH and CDR2 LQKENI. The CDR3 consists of 13 residues. With V trimmed by 3 bases and J by 5 bases, 1 base remained unmatched. The CDR3 sequence is CASSPGQHQPQHF. The CDR3 DNA sequence: TGTGCCAGCTCACCGGGACAGCATCAGCCCCAGCATTTT.

On this clone itself: Other nucleotide sequences from this sample produce the same CDR3. The rearrangement joins TRBV19 to TRBJ1-3; D is perhaps TRBD1 (5 bases). The CDR3 covers 15 residues. Germline V lookup: CDR1 LNHDA, CDR2 SQIVND (reference sequence). V shed 6 bases and J shed 0 bases, with 12 bases lying between them. CDR3 in DNA: TGTGCCAGTAGGCGACAGTTCTACTCTGGAAACACCATATATTTT. It yields the protein CASRRQFYSGNTIYF.

The count of this clone is one. The chain has TRBV3-1 (or the pseudogene TRBV3-2) and TRBJ1-1; no reliable D call. The V end was cut by 3 bases, the J end by 1 base, with 15 bases between. Per germline, CDR1 LGHDT and CDR2 YNNKEL (reference sequence). The CDR3 is 16 residues long. The CDR3 bases are TGTGCCAGCAGCCAGGAGGTAATAGCGGGGAACACTGAAGCTTTCTTT. As protein: CASSQEVIAGNTEAFF.

The chain's CDR3 is CASSPATSGGRYEQFF. CDR3 DNA sequence: TGTGCCAGCTCACCGGCTACTAGCGGGGGCAGGTATGAGCAGTTCTTC. The V call is TRBV18, the J call TRBJ2-1; 11 positions match TRBD2. Unmatched junction bases numbered 9, after V lost 3 bases and J lost 8 bases. The CDR3 length is 16 residues. Germline CDR1 is KGHSH and CDR2 is LQKENI.

The rearrangement joins TRBV7-9 to TRBJ2-4; 7 positions match TRBD1. V was pared by 1 base and J by 13 bases, with 1 base of the junction left unmatched. This CDR3 has 11 residues. Looked up from germline, CDR1 is SEHNR and CDR2 is FQNEAQ (reference sequence). The CDR3 is CASSLGDSQYF. The CDR3 DNA follows: TGTGCCAGCAGCTTAGGGGACAGCCAGTACTTC. The whole variable domain, filled in from reference TRBV7-9 and TRBJ2-4, reads DTGVSQNPRHKITKRGQNVTFRCDPISEHNRLYWYRQTLGQGPEFLTYFQNEAQLEKSRLLSDRFSAERPKGSFSTLEIQRTEQGDSAMYLCASSLGDSQYFGAGTRLSVL.

V gene TRBV7-3 combines with J gene TRBJ2-7, with D possibly being TRBD2 (5 bases). Deletions cut 5 bases from V and 2 bases from J, with 13 bases between. CDR1 is SGHTA, CDR2 FQGTGA, per germline. CDR3 length: 14 residues. This chain's CDR3 is CASSQIDGAYEQYF. DNA for the CDR3: TGTGCCAGCAGCCAGATAGACGGGGCCTACGAGCAGTACTTC.

The J gene is TRBJ1-2, the V gene TRBV27, with D maybe TRBD1 (5 bases). CDR1 and CDR2 from the germline V gene are MNHEY and SMNVEV (reference sequence). Deletions cut 0 bases from V and 7 bases from J, with 6 bases between. The CDR3 is made up of 12 amino acids. CDR3 in DNA: TGTGCCAGCAGTTTATCCGGGGGTGGCTACACCTTC. Amino acid sequence: CASSLSGGGYTF.

The chain uses TRBV2 and TRBJ2-1; D may be TRBD1 (7 bases). The CDR3 length is 15 residues. Trimming shortened V by 5 bases and J by 1 base, and 12 bases separated the two germline ends. CDR1 is SNHLY, CDR2 FYNNEI, per germline. CDR3 DNA sequence: TGTGCCAGCAGTACGGGGGACAGATCCTACAATGAGCAGTTCTTC. Translated: CASSTGDRSYNEQFF. Variable domain in full (rest from reference TRBV2 and TRBJ2-1): EPEVTQTPSHQVTQMGQEVILRCVPISNHLYFYWYRQILGQKVEFLVSFYNNEISEKSEIFDDQFSVERPDGSNFTLKIRSTKLEDSAMYFCASSTGDRSYNEQFFGPGTRLTVL.

This clone was recorded only once. The rearrangement uses TRBV19 and TRBJ2-7; maybe TRBD2 (6 bases). Germline assignment: CDR1 LNHDA and CDR2 SQIVND (reference sequence). The CDR3 has 13 amino acids. Trimming stripped 4 bases from V and 5 bases from J, with 12 bases between. The CDR3 here is CASSRDSGNEQYV. The CDR3 coding sequence is TGTGCCAGTAGTAGGGACTCTGGGAACGAGCAGTACGTC.